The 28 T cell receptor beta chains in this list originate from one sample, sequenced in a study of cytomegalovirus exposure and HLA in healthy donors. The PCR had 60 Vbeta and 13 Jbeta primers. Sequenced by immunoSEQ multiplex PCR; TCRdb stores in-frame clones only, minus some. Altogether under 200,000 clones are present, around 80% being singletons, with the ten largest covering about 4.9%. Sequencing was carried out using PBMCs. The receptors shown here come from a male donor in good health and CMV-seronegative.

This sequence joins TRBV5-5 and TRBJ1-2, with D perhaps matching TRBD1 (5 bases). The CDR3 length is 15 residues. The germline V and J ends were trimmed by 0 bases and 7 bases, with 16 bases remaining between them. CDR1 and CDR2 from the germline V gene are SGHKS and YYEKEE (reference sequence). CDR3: CASSLGLQGGAGYTF. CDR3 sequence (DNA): TGTGCCAGCAGCTTGGGTCTCCAGGGTGGGGCTGGCTACACCTTC.

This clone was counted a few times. The CDR3 here is CASLDRGRPPLHF. The CDR3 DNA is TGCGCCAGCCTCGACAGGGGGCGTCCACCCCTCCACTTT. The chain employs TRBV10-1 and TRBJ1-6; 10 positions agree with TRBD1. CDR3 length: 13 amino acids. J gave up 11 bases and V 8 bases, and 6 bases lay outside the gene matches. Per the germline V gene, CDR1 is WNHNN and CDR2 is SYGVQD (reference sequence).

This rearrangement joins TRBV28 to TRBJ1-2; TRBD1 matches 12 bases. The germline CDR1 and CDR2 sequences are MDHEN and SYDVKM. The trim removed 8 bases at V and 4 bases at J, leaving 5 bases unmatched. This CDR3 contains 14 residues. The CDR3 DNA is TGTGCCAGCTTGGGGACAGGGGGCGGCTATGGCTACACCTTC. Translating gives CASLGTGGGYGYTF.

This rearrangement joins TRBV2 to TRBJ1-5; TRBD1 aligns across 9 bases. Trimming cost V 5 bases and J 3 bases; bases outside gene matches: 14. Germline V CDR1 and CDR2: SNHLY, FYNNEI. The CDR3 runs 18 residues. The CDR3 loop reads CASSNTAGQGFTNQPQHF. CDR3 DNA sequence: TGTGCCAGCAGTAATACAGCGGGACAGGGTTTCACCAATCAGCCCCAGCATTTT.

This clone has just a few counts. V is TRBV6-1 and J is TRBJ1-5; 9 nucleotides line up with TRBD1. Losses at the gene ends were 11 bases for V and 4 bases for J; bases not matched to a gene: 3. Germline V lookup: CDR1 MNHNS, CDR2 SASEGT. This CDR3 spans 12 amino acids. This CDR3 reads CASGTGNQPQHF. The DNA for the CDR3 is TGTGCCTCCGGGACAGGGAATCAGCCCCAGCATTTT.

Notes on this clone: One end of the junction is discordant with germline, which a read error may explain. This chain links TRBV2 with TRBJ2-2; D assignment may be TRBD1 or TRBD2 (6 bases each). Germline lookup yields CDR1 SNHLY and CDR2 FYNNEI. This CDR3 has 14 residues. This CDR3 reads CASREGGGVGELFF. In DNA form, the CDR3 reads TGTGCCAGCAGAGAAGGGGGAGGCGTCGGGGAGCTGTTTTTT.

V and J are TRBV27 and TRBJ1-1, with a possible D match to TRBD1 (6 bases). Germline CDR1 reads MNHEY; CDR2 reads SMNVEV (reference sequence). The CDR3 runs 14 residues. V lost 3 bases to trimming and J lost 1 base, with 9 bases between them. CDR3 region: CASSFGQRNTEAFF. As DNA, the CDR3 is TGTGCCAGCAGTTTCGGACAGCGGAACACTGAAGCTTTCTTT.

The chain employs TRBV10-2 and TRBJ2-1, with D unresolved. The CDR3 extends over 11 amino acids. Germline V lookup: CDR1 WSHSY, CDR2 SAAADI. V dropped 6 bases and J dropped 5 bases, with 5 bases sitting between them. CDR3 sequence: CASRTDNEQFF. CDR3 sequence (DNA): TGCGCCAGCAGAACAGACAATGAGCAGTTCTTC.

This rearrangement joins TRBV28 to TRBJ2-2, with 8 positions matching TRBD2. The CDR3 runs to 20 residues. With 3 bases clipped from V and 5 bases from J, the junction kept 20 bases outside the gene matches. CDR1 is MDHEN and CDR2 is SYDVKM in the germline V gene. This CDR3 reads CASSFIPPSAGGIRTGELFF. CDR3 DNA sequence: TGTGCCAGCAGTTTTATACCCCCCTCGGCGGGAGGAATAAGAACCGGGGAGCTGTTTTTT.

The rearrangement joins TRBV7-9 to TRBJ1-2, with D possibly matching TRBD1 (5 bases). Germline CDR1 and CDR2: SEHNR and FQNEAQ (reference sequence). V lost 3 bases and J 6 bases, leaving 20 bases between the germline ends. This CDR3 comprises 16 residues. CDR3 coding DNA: TGTGCCAGCAGCTTTGCCCAAGGCGGGGCCGGGCATGGCTACACCTTC. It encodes CASSFAQGGAGHGYTF.

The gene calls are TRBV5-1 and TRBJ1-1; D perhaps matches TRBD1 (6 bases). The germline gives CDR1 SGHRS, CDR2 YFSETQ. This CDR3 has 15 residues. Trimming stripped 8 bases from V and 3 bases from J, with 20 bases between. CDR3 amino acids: CASSGVRIGYTEAFF. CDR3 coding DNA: TGCGCCAGTTCAGGGGTTCGAATAGGGTACACTGAAGCTTTCTTT.

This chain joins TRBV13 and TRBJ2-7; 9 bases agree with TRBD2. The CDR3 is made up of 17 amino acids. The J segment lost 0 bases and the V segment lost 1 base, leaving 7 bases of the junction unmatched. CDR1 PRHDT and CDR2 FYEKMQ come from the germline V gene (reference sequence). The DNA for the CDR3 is TGTGCCAGCAGCTTAGTCGGTAGCGGGGGTAGCTCCTACGAGCAGTACTTC. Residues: CASSLVGSGGSSYEQYF.

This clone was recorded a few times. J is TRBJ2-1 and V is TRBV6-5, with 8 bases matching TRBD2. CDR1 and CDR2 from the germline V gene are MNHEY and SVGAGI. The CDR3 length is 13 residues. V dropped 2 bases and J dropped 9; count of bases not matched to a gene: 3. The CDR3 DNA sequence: TGTGCCAGCAGTTACAACGGGAGGGGTGAGCAGTTCTTC. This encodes CASSYNGRGEQFF.

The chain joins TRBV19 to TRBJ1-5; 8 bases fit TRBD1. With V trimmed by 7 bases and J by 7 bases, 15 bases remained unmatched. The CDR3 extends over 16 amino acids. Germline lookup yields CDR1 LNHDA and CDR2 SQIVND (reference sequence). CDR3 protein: CASTYLSHRGGQPQHF. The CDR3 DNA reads TGTGCCAGTACCTACCTATCTCACAGGGGGGGGCAGCCCCAGCATTTT.

Here the CDR3 DNA reads TGTGCCAGCAGCGCCCGTTCTAGCGGGCAGTTCTTC. As protein: CASSARSSGQFF. The gene calls are TRBV9 and TRBJ2-1; 7 bases are a match to TRBD2. Germline CDR1 is SGDLS and CDR2 is YYNGEE. This CDR3 region has 12 residues. V shed 3 bases, J shed 12 bases, and the junction held 6 bases outside the gene matches.

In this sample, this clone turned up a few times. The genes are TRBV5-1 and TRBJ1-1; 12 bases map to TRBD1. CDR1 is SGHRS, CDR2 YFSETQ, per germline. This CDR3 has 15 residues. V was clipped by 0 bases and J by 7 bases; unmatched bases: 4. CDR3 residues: CASSLEGDRGREAFF. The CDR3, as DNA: TGCGCCAGCAGCTTGGAAGGGGACAGGGGGCGTGAAGCTTTCTTT.

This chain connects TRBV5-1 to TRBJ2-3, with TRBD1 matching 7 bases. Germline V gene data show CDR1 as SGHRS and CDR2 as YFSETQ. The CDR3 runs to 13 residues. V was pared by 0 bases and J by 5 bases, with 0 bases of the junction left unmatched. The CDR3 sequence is CASSLGQGDTQYF. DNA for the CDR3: TGCGCCAGCAGCTTGGGACAGGGAGATACGCAGTATTTT.

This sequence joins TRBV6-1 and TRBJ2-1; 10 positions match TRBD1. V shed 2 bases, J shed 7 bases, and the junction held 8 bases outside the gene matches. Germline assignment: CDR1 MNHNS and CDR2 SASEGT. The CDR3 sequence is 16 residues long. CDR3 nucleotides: TGTGCCAGCAGTGAAACCGGGACAGGGGAACCTAATGAGCAGTTCTTC. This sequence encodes CASSETGTGEPNEQFF.

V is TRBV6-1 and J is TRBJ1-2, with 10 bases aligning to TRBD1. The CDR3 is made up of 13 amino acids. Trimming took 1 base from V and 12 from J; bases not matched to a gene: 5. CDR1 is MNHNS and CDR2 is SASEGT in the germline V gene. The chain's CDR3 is CASSEGQGAADTF. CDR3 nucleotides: TGTGCCAGCAGTGAAGGACAGGGGGCCGCGGACACCTTC.

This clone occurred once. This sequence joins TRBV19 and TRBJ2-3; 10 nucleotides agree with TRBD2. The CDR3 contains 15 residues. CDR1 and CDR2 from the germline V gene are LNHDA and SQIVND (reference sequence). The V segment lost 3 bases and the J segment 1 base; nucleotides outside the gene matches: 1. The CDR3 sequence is CASSILAGGTDTQYF. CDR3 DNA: TGTGCCAGTAGTATCCTAGCGGGGGGCACAGATACGCAGTATTTT.

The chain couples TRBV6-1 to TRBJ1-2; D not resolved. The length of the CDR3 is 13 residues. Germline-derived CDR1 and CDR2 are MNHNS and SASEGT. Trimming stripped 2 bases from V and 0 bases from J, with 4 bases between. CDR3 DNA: TGTGCCAGCAGTGAACTTACTAACTATGGCTACACCTTC. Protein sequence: CASSELTNYGYTF.

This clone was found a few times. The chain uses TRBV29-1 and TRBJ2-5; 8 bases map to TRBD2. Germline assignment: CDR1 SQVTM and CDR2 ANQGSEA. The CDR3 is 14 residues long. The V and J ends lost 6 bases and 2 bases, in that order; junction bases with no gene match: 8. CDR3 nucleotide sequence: TGCAGCGTGCTCGGGGGCGGGGGGCAAGAGACCCAGTACTTC. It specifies CSVLGGGGQETQYF.

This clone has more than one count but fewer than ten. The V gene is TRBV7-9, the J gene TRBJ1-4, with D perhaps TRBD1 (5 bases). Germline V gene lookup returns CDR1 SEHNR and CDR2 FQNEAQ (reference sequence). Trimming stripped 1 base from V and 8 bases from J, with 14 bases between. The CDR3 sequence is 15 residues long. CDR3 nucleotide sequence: TGTGCCAGCAGCTTAGACAGCCTAAACAGGGAAAAACTGTTTTTT. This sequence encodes CASSLDSLNREKLFF.

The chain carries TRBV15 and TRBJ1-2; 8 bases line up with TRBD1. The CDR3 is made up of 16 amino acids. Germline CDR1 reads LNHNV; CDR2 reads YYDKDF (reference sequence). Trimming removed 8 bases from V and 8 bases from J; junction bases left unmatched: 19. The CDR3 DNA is TGTGCCACCGCAAGTAATCCCACAGGGGGGGCGAAAGGCTACACCTTC. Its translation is CATASNPTGGAKGYTF.

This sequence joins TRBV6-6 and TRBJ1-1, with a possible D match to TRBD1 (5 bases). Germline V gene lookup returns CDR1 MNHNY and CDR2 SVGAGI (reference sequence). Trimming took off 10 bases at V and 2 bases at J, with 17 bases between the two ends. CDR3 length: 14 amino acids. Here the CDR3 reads CATGGILPNTEAFF. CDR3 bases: TGTGCCACCGGGGGAATCCTGCCCAACACTGAAGCTTTCTTT.

CDR3 bases: TGTGCCACTCTCATACGGGGTGGGGGGAGCACAGATACGCAGTATTTT. It specifies CATLIRGGGSTDTQYF. V is TRBV19 and J is TRBJ2-3; the D gene is possibly TRBD2 (6 bases). The CDR3 runs 16 residues. Trimming took 10 bases from V and 0 from J, leaving 20 bases between them. Germline-derived CDR1 and CDR2 are LNHDA and SQIVND (reference sequence).

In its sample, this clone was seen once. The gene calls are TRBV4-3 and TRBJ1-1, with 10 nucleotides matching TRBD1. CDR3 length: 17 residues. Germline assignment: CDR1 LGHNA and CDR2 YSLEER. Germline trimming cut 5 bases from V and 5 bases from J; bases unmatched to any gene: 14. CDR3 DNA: TGCGCCAGCAGCTCCAGAATTTCGGGACAGGGGAGTACTGAAGCTTTCTTT. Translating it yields CASSSRISGQGSTEAFF.

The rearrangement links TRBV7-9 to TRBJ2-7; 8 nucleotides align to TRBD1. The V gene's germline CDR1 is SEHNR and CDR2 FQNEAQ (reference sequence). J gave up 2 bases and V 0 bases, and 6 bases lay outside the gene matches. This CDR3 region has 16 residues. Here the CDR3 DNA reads TGTGCCAGCAGCTTAGCGCAAGGGACAGGAACCTACGAGCAGTACTTC. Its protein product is CASSLAQGTGTYEQYF.